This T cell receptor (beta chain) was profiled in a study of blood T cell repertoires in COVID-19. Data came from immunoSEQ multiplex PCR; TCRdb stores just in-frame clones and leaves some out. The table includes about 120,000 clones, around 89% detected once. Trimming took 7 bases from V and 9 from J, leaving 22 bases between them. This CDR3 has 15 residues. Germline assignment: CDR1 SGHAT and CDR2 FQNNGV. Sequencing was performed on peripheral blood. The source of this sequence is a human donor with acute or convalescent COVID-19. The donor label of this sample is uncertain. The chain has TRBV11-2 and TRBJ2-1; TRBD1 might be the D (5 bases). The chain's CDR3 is CASTLMGQGYSEQFF. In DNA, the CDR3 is TGTGCCAGCACGCTAATGGGGCAGGGTTATAGTGAGCAGTTCTTC.